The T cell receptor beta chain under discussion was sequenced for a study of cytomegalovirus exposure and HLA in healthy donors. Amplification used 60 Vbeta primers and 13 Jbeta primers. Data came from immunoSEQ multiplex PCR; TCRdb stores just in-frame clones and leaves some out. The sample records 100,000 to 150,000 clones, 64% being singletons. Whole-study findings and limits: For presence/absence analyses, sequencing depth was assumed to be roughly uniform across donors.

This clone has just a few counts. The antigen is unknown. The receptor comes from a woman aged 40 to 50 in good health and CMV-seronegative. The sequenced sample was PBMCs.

CDR3 sequence reads: CASSKEVANEKLFF. The CDR3 DNA sequence: TGTGCCAGCAGCAAGGAGGTAGCTAATGAAAAACTGTTTTTT. This sequence joins TRBV5-4 and TRBJ1-4; D is unresolved. Trimming removed 4 bases from V and 3 bases from J, with 10 bases in between. The germline V gene encodes CDR1 SGHNT and CDR2 YYREEE (reference sequence). The CDR3 consists of 14 residues.